The next 20 T cell receptor beta chains were all read from a single sample in a study of beta chain features in type 1 diabetes. Reverse transcribing all isolated RNA meant expressed TCRB transcripts were sequenced. Some clones are missing from TCRdb's copy, which holds only in-frame ones; the method was immunoSEQ multiplex PCR. The sample includes hundreds of thousands of clones, approximately 30% of them seen just once. Sequences were obtained from naive CD4+ T cells from blood. All receptors come from a man between 18 and 29 years old in good health.

The chain has TRBV12-5 and TRBJ2-2; 10 bases match TRBD1. In germline, CDR1 is LGHNT, CDR2 FRNRAP. CDR3 length: 16 amino acids. V was clipped by 3 bases and J by 6 bases; unmatched bases: 7. The CDR3 DNA reads as TGTGCTAGTGGTTTAGGACAGGGGGTGAAGCCCGGGGAGCTGTTTTTT. Translation gives CASGLGQGVKPGELFF.

A few counts support this clone. The genes are TRBV30 and TRBJ2-3, with D possibly matching TRBD2 (5 bases). Per germline, CDR1 GTSNPN and CDR2 SVGIG (reference sequence). There are 13 residues in the CDR3. Trimming left V 1 base short and J 10 bases short, with 15 bases between. Here the CDR3 DNA reads TGTGCCTGGAGTGCACAAACTAGTTTGGCGCAGTATTTT. Protein product: CAWSAQTSLAQYF.

This chain joins TRBV2 and TRBJ2-6, with 7 bases identical to TRBD1. Germline assignment: CDR1 SNHLY and CDR2 FYNNEI. The CDR3 has 18 amino acids. V shed 3 bases, J shed 1 base, and the junction held 9 bases outside the gene matches. The CDR3 loop reads CASSERAGDRSGANVLTF. The CDR3 bases are TGTGCCAGCAGTGAGAGGGCAGGGGACAGATCTGGGGCCAACGTCCTGACTTTC.

This clone was counted a few times. This chain links TRBV29-1 with TRBJ2-1; TRBD2 matches at 8 bases. The CDR3 loop spans 15 amino acids. The ends lost 1 base at V and 2 bases at J; junction bases unmatched: 4. Germline CDR1 reads SQVTM; CDR2 reads ANQGSEA. The CDR3 loop reads CSVEGSSGTYNEQFF. CDR3 DNA sequence: TGCAGCGTTGAAGGGAGTAGCGGGACCTACAATGAGCAGTTCTTC.

The J gene is TRBJ1-2, the V gene TRBV25-1; 8 bases map to TRBD1. V was pared by 3 bases and J by 8 bases, with 8 bases of the junction left unmatched. CDR3 length equals 14 residues. Germline V gene data show CDR1 as MGHDK and CDR2 as SYGVNS. CDR3 in DNA: TGTGCCAGCAGTGATCCTCGGACAGGGCGAGGCTACACCTTC. It encodes CASSDPRTGRGYTF.

The chain joins TRBV7-3 to TRBJ2-2; 7 bases align to TRBD1. In germline, CDR1 is SGHTA, CDR2 FQGTGA. The CDR3 runs to 14 residues. V gave up 4 bases and J gave up 7 bases; unmatched junction bases: 6. CDR3 nucleotides: TGTGCCAGCAGCTCGGGACAGCCCGTCGGGGAGCTGTTTTTT. It specifies CASSSGQPVGELFF. The full variable domain, in which reference TRBV7-3 and TRBJ2-2 provide the parts outside the CDR3, is GAGVSQTPSNKVTEKGKYVELRCDPISGHTALYWYRQSLGQGPEFLIYFQGTGAADDSGLPNDRFFAVRPEGSVSTLKIQRTERGDSAVYLCASSSGQPVGELFFGEGSRLTVL.

A few counts support this clone. J is TRBJ2-5 and V is TRBV28; D not resolved. Germline lookup yields CDR1 MDHEN and CDR2 SYDVKM. CDR3 size: 17 residues. Trimming took 2 bases from V and 0 from J, leaving 16 bases between them. CDR3 coding DNA: TGTGCCAGCAGTTTAGGTACGCCAGGAATGTACCAAGAGACCCAGTACTTC. Translation: CASSLGTPGMYQETQYF.

This clone was detected only a few times. The same CDR3 is also encoded by other DNA sequences in this sample. The CDR3 here is CASSLGLAGDNEQFF. The DNA of the CDR3 is TGTGCCAGCAGCTTAGGACTAGCGGGTGACAATGAGCAGTTCTTC. The chain combines TRBV7-3 with TRBJ2-1; 11 nucleotides match TRBD2. Trimming cost V 2 bases and J 5 bases; bases outside gene matches: 2. Germline loops: CDR1 SGHTA, CDR2 FQGTGA. This CDR3 contains 15 residues.

This clone was counted a few times. V gene TRBV30 combines with J gene TRBJ1-2; no definite D call. Germline loops: CDR1 GTSNPN, CDR2 SVGIG (reference sequence). The CDR3 is made up of 9 amino acids. V lost 4 bases and J lost 6, with 3 bases in between. The CDR3 loop is CAWKDGYTF. The DNA of the CDR3 is TGTGCCTGGAAGGATGGCTACACCTTC.

In its sample, this clone was seen a few times. The chain carries TRBV28 and TRBJ2-1; no clear D gene. In germline, CDR1 is MDHEN, CDR2 SYDVKM. The CDR3 covers 13 residues. V lost 3 bases, J lost 9 bases, and 12 bases lay in between. The chain's CDR3 is CASSLPSLGEQFF. The DNA of the CDR3 is TGTGCCAGCAGTTTGCCCTCGCTCGGTGAGCAGTTCTTC. Using reference TRBV28 and TRBJ2-1 for the parts outside the CDR3, the full variable domain is DVKVTQSSRYLVKRTGEKVFLECVQDMDHENMFWYRQDPGLGLRLIYFSYDVKMKEKGDIPEGYSVSREKKERFSLILESASTNQTSMYLCASSLPSLGEQFFGPGTRLTVL.

In its sample, this clone was seen a few times. Additional DNA sequences in this sample encode the identical CDR3. This chain connects TRBV29-1 to TRBJ1-1; weak D call: TRBD1 (5 bases). This CDR3 spans 11 amino acids. V lost 6 bases and J lost 3, with 8 bases in between. Germline CDR1 is SQVTM and CDR2 is ANQGSEA. The CDR3 reads CSVRGDTEAFF. DNA of the CDR3: TGCAGCGTCCGGGGGGACACTGAAGCTTTCTTT.

The V gene is TRBV7-2, the J gene TRBJ1-5, with D possibly being TRBD1 (5 bases). Germline V CDR1 and CDR2: SGHTA, FQGNSA. CDR3 length: 14 amino acids. V dropped 3 bases and J dropped 5 bases, with 11 bases sitting between them. Written as DNA, the CDR3 is TGTGCCAGCAGCTTCGCAGGGAACCATCAGCCCCAGCATTTT. Its protein is CASSFAGNHQPQHF. The complete variable domain, with remaining parts taken from reference TRBV7-2 and TRBJ1-5, reads GAGVSQSPSNKVTEKGKDVELRCDPISGHTALYWYRQSLGQGLEFLIYFQGNSAPDKSGLPSDRFSAERTGGSVSTLTIQRTQQEDSAVYLCASSFAGNHQPQHFGDGTRLSIL.

This clone showed up just a few times. The J gene is TRBJ2-2, the V gene TRBV19; D is unclear. Trimming took off 0 bases at V and 5 bases at J, with 7 bases between the two ends. Germline CDR1 and CDR2: LNHDA and SQIVND (reference sequence). The CDR3 sequence is 14 residues long. In DNA, the CDR3 is TGTGCCAGTAGTATAGATCCCCAGACCGGGGAGCTGTTTTTT. As protein: CASSIDPQTGELFF. The complete variable domain, with remaining parts taken from reference TRBV19 and TRBJ2-2, reads DGGITQSPKYLFRKEGQNVTLSCEQNLNHDAMYWYRQDPGQGLRLIYYSQIVNDFQKGDIAEGYSVSREKKESFPLTVTSAQKNPTAFYLCASSIDPQTGELFFGEGSRLTVL.

The CDR3 bases are TGTGCCAGCAGGCAACCAGGGACAGCCGCAGGGTACGAGCAGTACTTC. Translation gives CASRQPGTAAGYEQYF. The chain has TRBV27 and TRBJ2-7; 7 bases are shared with TRBD1. Germline lookup yields CDR1 MNHEY and CDR2 SMNVEV (reference sequence). The trim removed 6 bases at V and 4 bases at J, leaving 15 bases unmatched. This CDR3 has 16 amino acids.

This chain links TRBV11-2 with TRBJ2-1, with 9 positions matching TRBD1. Unmatched junction bases numbered 3, after V lost 4 bases and J lost 8 bases. Germline V gives CDR1 SGHAT, CDR2 FQNNGV. The CDR3 loop spans 13 amino acids. CDR3 residues: CASSSTGGHEQFF. DNA for the CDR3: TGTGCCAGCAGCTCCACAGGGGGCCATGAGCAGTTCTTC.

The chain carries TRBV10-3 and TRBJ2-1, with D perhaps given as TRBD1 or TRBD2 (5 bases each). This CDR3 has 15 residues. CDR1 and CDR2 (germline): ENHRY, SYGVKD. V was cut by 1 base and J by 9 bases, with 16 bases left in between. CDR3: CAISEYLRGTGEQFF. CDR3 DNA: TGTGCCATCAGTGAGTACCTCCGGGGAACAGGTGAGCAGTTCTTC.

The rearrangement links TRBV30 to TRBJ1-4; D gene unclear. V was shortened by 0 bases and J by 8 bases, with 4 bases between the two germline ends. The length of the CDR3 is 11 residues. The germline CDR1 and CDR2 sequences are GTSNPN and SVGIG (reference sequence). CDR3 nucleotides: TGTGCCTGGAGTGTACAGGAAAAACTGTTTTTT. Translation gives CAWSVQEKLFF.

The chain is built from TRBV30 and TRBJ2-2; D tentatively fits TRBD1 or TRBD2 (5 bases each). The CDR3 spans 13 residues. CDR1 and CDR2 (germline): GTSNPN, SVGIG (reference sequence). The V gene lost 4 bases and the J gene lost 3 bases, with 9 bases spanning the gap. The CDR3 DNA reads as TGTGCCTGGACGGGGCTTTACACCGGGGAGCTGTTTTTT. Translated: CAWTGLYTGELFF.

The CDR3 nucleotides read TGCGCCAGCAGAATAGGGGGCGCGGAGGAGACCCAGTACTTC. This codes for CASRIGGAEETQYF. The chain uses TRBV5-1 and TRBJ2-5; TRBD1 matches 7 bases. The CDR3 consists of 14 residues. Germline lookup yields CDR1 SGHRS and CDR2 YFSETQ. J gave up 5 bases and V 5 bases, and 9 bases lay outside the gene matches.

The V gene is TRBV5-1, the J gene TRBJ2-7; D is possibly TRBD1 (5 bases). The length of the CDR3 is 12 residues. Deletions cut 2 bases from V and 5 bases from J, with 8 bases between. The germline V gene has CDR1 SGHRS and CDR2 YFSETQ. CDR3 nucleotides: TGCGCCAGCAGCTTCTCCAGGGACGAGCAGTACTTC. It specifies CASSFSRDEQYF. Looking up the rest from reference TRBV5-1 and TRBJ2-7 gives the full variable domain: KAGVTQTPRYLIKTRGQQVTLSCSPISGHRSVSWYQQTPGQGLQFLFEYFSETQRNKGNFPGRFSGRQFSNSRSEMNVSTLELGDSALYLCASSFSRDEQYFGPGTRLTVT.